This TCR beta chain originates from a study of cytomegalovirus exposure and HLA in healthy donors. Study-level results: The likely explanation for a cluster of highly shared sequence variants was sequencing artifact. The Asian-associated ancestry cluster reportedly had fewer N-insertions than the approximately 670-donor mean in a later analysis. The authors listed 150 to 200 TCR beta chains as cytomegalovirus-associated. In the analysis, some V segments, TRBV6-2 and TRBV6-3 included, were excluded as indistinguishable.

This clone has a handful of counts. Its antigen remains unknown. Trimming shortened V by 0 bases and J by 5 bases, and 6 bases separated the two germline ends. From germline, CDR1 is MNHEY and CDR2 SVGAGI. This CDR3 spans 13 amino acids. With 60 Vbeta and 13 Jbeta primers, the PCR was carried out. Clones were read by immunoSEQ multiplex PCR, and TCRdb kept only the in-frame ones, dropping some. The sample has under 200,000 clones; approximately 79% are singletons. Specimen: PBMCs. The rearrangement joins TRBV6-5 to TRBJ2-3; D possibly corresponds to TRBD1 (6 bases). This clonotype was obtained from a male donor in good health and CMV-seronegative. CDR3 nucleotide sequence: TGTGCCAGCAGTTACTCACAGGGAGATACGCAGTATTTT. Protein sequence: CASSYSQGDTQYF.